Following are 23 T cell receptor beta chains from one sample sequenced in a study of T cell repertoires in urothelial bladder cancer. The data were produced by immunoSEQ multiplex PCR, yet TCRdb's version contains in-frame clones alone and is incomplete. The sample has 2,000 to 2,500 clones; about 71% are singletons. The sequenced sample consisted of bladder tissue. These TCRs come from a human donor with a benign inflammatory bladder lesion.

CDR3: CASSLAVYEGYTF. The CDR3 DNA is TGTGCCAGCAGCTTAGCGGTGTACGAGGGCTACACCTTC. The chain has TRBV7-2 and TRBJ1-2; D not resolved. Trimming pared 0 bases from V and 8 bases from J, leaving 10 bases between. From germline, CDR1 is SGHTA and CDR2 FQGNSA. The CDR3 loop spans 13 amino acids.

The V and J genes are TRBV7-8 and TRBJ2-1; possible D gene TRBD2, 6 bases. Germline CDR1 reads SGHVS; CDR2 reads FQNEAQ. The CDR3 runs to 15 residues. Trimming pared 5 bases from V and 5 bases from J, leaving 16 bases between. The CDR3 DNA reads TGTGCCAGCAGCGCTAGGACTATCACCAACAATGAGCAGTTCTTC. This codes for CASSARTITNNEQFF.

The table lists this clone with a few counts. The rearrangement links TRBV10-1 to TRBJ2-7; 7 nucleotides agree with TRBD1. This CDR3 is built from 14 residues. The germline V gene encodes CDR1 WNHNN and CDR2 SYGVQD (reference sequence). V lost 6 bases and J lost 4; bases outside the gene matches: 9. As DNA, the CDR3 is TGCGCCAGCAGCTCCGGGACAGTGAAGTACGAGCAGTACTTC. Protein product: CASSSGTVKYEQYF.

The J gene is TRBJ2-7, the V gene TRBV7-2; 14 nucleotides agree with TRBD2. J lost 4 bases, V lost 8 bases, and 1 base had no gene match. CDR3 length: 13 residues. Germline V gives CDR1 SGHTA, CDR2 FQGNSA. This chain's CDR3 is CASGLAGGYEQYV. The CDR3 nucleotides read TGTGCCAGCGGACTAGCGGGAGGATACGAGCAGTACGTC.

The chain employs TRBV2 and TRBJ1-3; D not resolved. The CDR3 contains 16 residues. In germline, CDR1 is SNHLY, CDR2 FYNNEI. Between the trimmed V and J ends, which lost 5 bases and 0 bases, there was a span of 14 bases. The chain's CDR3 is CASSPGHTLSGNTIYF. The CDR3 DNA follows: TGTGCCAGCAGTCCAGGCCATACACTCTCTGGAAACACCATATATTTT.

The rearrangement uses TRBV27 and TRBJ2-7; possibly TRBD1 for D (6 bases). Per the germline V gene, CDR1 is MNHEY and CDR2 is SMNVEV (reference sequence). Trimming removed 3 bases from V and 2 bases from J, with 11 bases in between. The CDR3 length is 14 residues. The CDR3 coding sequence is TGTGCCAGCAGTTTTGACAGGCGAACCTACGAGCAGTACTTC. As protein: CASSFDRRTYEQYF.

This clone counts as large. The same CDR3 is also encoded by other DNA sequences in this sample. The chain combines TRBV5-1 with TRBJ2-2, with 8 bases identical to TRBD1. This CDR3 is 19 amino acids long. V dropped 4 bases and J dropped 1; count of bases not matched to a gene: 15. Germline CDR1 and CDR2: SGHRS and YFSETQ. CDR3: CASSEGRRQGRGNTGELFF. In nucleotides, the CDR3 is TGCGCCAGCAGCGAGGGGCGAAGACAGGGGCGGGGGAACACCGGGGAGCTGTTTTTT. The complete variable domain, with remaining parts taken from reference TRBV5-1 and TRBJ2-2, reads KAGVTQTPRYLIKTRGQQVTLSCSPISGHRSVSWYQQTPGQGLQFLFEYFSETQRNKGNFPGRFSGRQFSNSRSEMNVSTLELGDSALYLCASSEGRRQGRGNTGELFFGEGSRLTVL.

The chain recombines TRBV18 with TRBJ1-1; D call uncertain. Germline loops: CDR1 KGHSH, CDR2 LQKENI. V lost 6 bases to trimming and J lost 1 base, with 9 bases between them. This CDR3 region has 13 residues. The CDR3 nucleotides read TGTGCCAGCTCCCAAGCAGGGAACACTGAAGCTTTCTTT. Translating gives CASSQAGNTEAFF.

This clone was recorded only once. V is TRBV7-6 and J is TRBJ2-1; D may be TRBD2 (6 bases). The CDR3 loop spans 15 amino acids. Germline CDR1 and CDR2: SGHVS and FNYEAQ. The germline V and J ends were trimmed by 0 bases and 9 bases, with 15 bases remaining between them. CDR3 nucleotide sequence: TGTGCCAGCAGCTTAGCGCACGGAGGGTCAGGTGAGCAGTTCTTC. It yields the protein CASSLAHGGSGEQFF. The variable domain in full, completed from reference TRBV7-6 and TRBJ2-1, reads GAGVSQSPRYKVTKRGQDVALRCDPISGHVSLYWYRQALGQGPEFLTYFNYEAQQDKSGLPNDRFSAERPEGSISTLTIQRTEQRDSAMYRCASSLAHGGSGEQFFGPGTRLTVL.

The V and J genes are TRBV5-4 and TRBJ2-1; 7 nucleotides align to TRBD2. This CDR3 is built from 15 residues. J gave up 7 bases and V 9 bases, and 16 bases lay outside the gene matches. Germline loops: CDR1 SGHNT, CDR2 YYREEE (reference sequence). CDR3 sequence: CAIPRPGEGRNEQFF. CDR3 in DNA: TGTGCCATCCCGAGACCGGGGGAGGGCCGTAATGAGCAGTTCTTC.

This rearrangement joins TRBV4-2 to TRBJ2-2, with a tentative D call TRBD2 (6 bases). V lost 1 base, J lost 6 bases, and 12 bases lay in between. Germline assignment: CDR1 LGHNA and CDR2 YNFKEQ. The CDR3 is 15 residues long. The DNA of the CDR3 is TGTGCCAGCAGCCAAGTCCCGGGAGTCGCCGGGGAGCTGTTTTTT. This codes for CASSQVPGVAGELFF.

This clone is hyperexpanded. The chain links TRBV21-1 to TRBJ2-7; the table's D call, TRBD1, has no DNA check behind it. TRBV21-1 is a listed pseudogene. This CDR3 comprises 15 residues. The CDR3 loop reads CASSKGWDKSYEQYV. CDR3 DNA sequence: TGTGCCAGCAGCAAAGGGTGGGACAAATCCTACGAGCAGTACGTC.

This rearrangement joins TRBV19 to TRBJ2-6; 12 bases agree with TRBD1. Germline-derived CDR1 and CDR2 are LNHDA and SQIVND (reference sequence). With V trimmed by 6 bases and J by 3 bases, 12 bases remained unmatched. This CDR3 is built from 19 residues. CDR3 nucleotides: TGTGCCAGTAGCGCCAAGTTCCGGGACAGGGGGCTTGGGGCCAACGTCCTGACTTTC. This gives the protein CASSAKFRDRGLGANVLTF. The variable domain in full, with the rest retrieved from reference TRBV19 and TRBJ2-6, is DGGITQSPKYLFRKEGQNVTLSCEQNLNHDAMYWYRQDPGQGLRLIYYSQIVNDFQKGDIAEGYSVSREKKESFPLTVTSAQKNPTAFYLCASSAKFRDRGLGANVLTFGAGSRLTVL.

The CDR3 is CASKRDRGSYEQYF. CDR3 in DNA: TGTGCCAGCAAACGAGACAGGGGGTCCTACGAGCAGTACTTC. The J gene is TRBJ2-7, the V gene TRBV2, with 9 bases aligning to TRBD1. Germline V CDR1 and CDR2: SNHLY, FYNNEI. The length of the CDR3 is 14 residues. Germline trimming cut 7 bases from V and 1 base from J; bases unmatched to any gene: 5.

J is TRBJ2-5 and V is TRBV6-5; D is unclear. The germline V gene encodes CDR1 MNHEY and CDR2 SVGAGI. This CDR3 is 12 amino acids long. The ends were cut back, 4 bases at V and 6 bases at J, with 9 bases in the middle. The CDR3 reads CASSSSTKTQYF. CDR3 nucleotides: TGTGCCAGCAGTTCATCGACCAAGACCCAGTACTTC.

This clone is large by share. In DNA, the CDR3 is TGTGCCAGCAGCCTGGGACTGTCCTCCTACGAGCAGTACGTC. Encoded protein: CASSLGLSSYEQYV. The chain is built from TRBV7-2 and TRBJ2-7, with a possible D match to TRBD2 (6 bases). Germline CDR1 SGHTA, CDR2 FQGNSA. The CDR3 totals 14 residues. The V gene lost 5 bases and the J gene lost 0 bases, with 11 bases spanning the gap.

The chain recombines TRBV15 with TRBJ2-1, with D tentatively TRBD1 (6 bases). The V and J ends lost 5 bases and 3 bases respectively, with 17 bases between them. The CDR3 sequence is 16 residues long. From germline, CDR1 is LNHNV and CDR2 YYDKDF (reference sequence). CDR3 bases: TGTGCCACCAGCGCGCCCTGGGACACCATCTACAATGAGCAGTTCTTC. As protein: CATSAPWDTIYNEQFF.

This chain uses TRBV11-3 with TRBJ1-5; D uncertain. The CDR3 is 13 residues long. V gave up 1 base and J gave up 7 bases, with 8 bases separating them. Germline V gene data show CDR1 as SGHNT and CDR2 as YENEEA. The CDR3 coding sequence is TGTGCCAGCAGCTTAGCGCCTCAGCAGCCCCAGCATTTT. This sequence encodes CASSLAPQQPQHF.

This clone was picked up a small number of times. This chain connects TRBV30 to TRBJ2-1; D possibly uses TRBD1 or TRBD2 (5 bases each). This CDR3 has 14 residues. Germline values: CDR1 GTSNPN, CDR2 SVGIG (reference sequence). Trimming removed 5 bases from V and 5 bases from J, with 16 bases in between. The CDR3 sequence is CAWAWDGGDNEQFF. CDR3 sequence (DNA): TGTGCCTGGGCTTGGGACGGAGGTGACAATGAGCAGTTCTTC.

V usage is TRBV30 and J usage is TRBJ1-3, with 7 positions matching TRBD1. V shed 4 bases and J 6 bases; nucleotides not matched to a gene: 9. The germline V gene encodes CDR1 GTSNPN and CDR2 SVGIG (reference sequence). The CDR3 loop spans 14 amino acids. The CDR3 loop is CAWNSGTVENTIYF. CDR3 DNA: TGTGCCTGGAATTCCGGGACAGTGGAAAACACCATATATTTT.

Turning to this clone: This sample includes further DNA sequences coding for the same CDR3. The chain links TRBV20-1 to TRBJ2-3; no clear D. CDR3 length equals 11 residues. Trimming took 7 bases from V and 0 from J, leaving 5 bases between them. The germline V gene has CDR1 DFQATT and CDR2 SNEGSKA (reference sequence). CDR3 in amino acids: CSVHSTDTQYF. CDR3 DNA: TGCAGTGTGCACAGCACAGATACGCAGTATTTT.

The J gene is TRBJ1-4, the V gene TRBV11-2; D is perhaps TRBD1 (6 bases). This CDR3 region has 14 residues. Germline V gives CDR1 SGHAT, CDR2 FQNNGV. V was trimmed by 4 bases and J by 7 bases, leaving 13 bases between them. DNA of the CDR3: TGTGCCAGCAGCTCGCGTAGAGGGGGTGAAAAACTGTTTTTT. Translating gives CASSSRRGGEKLFF.

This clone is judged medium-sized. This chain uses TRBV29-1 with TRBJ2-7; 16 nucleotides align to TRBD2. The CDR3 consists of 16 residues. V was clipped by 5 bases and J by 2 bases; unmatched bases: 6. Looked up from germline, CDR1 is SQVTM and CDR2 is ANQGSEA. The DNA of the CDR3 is TGCAGCGTTCGGGGGACTAGCGGGAGGGATACCTACGAGCAGTACTTC. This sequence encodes CSVRGTSGRDTYEQYF.